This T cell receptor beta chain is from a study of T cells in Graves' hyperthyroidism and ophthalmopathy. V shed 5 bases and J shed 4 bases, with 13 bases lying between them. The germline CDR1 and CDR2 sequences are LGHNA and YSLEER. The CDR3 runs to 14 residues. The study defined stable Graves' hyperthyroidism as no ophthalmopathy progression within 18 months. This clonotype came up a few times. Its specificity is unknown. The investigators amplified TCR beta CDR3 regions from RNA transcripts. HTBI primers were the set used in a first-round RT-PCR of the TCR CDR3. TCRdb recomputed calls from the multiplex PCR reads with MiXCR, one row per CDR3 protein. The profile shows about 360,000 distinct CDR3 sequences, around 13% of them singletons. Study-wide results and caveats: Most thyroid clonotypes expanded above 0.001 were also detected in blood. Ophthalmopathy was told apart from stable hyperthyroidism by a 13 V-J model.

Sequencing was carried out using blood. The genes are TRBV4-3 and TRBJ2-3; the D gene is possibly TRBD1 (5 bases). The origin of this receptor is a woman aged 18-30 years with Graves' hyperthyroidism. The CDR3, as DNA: TGCGCCAGCAGCAGACAGAGAGTCGCAGATACGCAGTATTTT. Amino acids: CASSRQRVADTQYF.